These T cell receptor beta chains were read from a single sample in a study of neurological immune-mediated disorders. One entry per CDR3 protein results from TCRdb running MiXCR on the 5' RACE reads. The table records approximately 70,000 distinct CDR3 sequences, 4.5% to 6% of them present only once. The sample comprised PBMCs. The receptors were gathered from a woman aged 70-85 years with multiple sclerosis. CDR3s include the opening cysteine and the closing phenylalanine or tryptophan. Each record gives: J gene, clone size, D gene, V gene, CDR3 DNA, CDR3 protein. D genes are given only for firm matches. A clone size is listed for some rows: how often the clone was seen (once, few, many), or a class if it is expanded.

J: TRBJ2-1
size: -
D: -
V: TRBV20-1
DNA: TGCAGTGCTAGATTGTCCAAGGGCTTGGACGATGAGCAGTTCTTC
CDR3: CSARLSKGLDDEQFF

J: TRBJ1-5
size: many
D: -
V: TRBV10-2
DNA: TGCGCCAGCAGTCGGTTTCAGGAAAGCAATCAGCCCCAGCATTTT
CDR3: CASSRFQESNQPQHF

J: TRBJ2-1
size: many
D: -
V: TRBV14
DNA: TGTGCCAGCAGCCAATACTCTGAGGGTGAGCAGTTCTTC
CDR3: CASSQYSEGEQFF

J: TRBJ2-7
size: many
D: -
V: TRBV3-1
DNA: TGTGCCAGCAGCCAAACAACAGGGGAGGGGCAGTACTTC
CDR3: CASSQTTGEGQYF

J: TRBJ1-1
size: many
D: -
V: TRBV5-1
DNA: TGCGCCAGCAGCTTGAGGTCAGGAGGGGCCGGCAGGTGGGACACTGAAGCTTTCTTT
CDR3: CASSLRSGGAGRWDTEAFF

J: TRBJ2-7
size: many
D: TRBD2
V: TRBV20-1
DNA: TGCAGTGCTAGGTCTACTAGCGGGAGTCCCTACGAGCAGTACTTC
CDR3: CSARSTSGSPYEQYF

J: TRBJ2-7
size: many
D: TRBD1
V: TRBV5-1
DNA: TGCGCCAGCAGCTCCCGGACAGGGGATGGGGAGCAGTACTTC
CDR3: CASSSRTGDGEQYF

J: TRBJ2-3
size: many
D: TRBD2
V: TRBV20-1
DNA: TGCAGTGCTAGACCCCCTAGCGGGAGTTTACGTAAGGCAGATACGCAGTATTTT
CDR3: CSARPPSGSLRKADTQYF

J: TRBJ2-5
size: many
D: TRBD1
V: TRBV12-3/TRBV12-4
DNA: TGTGCCAGCAGTGGGGACAGTGGCGAGACCCAGTACTTC
CDR3: CASSGDSGETQYF

J: TRBJ1-2
size: many
D: TRBD1
V: TRBV25-1
DNA: TGTGCCAGCACCGGGACAGCGCCCGGTGGCTACACCTTC
CDR3: CASTGTAPGGYTF

J: TRBJ1-5
size: few
D: -
V: TRBV6-2/TRBV6-3
DNA: TGTGCCAGCAGTTACCCGACCACAGGACAGAAGTTTTCCAATCAGCCCCAGCATTTT
CDR3: CASSYPTTGQKFSNQPQHF

J: TRBJ2-7
size: many
D: -
V: TRBV7-8
DNA: TGTGCCAGCAGCTTAGTGGCTAGCTCCTACGAGCAGTACTTC
CDR3: CASSLVASSYEQYF

J: TRBJ2-7
size: few
D: -
V: TRBV20-1
DNA: TGCAGTTACCAGGGGACCGGCATGGGGAGAATATACGAGCAGTACTTC
CDR3: CSYQGTGMGRIYEQYF

J: TRBJ2-3
size: many
D: -
V: TRBV7-2
DNA: TGTGCCAGCAGCCTGCTCACAGATACGCAGTATTTT
CDR3: CASSLLTDTQYF

J: TRBJ2-6
size: -
D: -
V: TRBV29-1
DNA: TGCAGCGTTGGGACAACCCCTGGGGCCAACGTCCTGACTTTC
CDR3: CSVGTTPGANVLTF

J: TRBJ1-5
size: -
D: -
V: TRBV7-2
DNA: TGTGCCAGCAGCTTAGCGCTAGGGGTTAGAGGCAATCAGCACCAGCATTTT
CDR3: CASSLALGVRGNQHQHF

J: TRBJ2-5
size: many
D: -
V: TRBV12-3/TRBV12-4
DNA: TGTGCCAGCAGCAGGACCGTTGTGGAGACCCAGTACTTC
CDR3: CASSRTVVETQYF

J: TRBJ1-5
size: -
D: TRBD1
V: TRBV7-3
DNA: TGTGCCAGCAGCTCCTCAGGGGGCCGGCAGCCCCAGCATTTT
CDR3: CASSSSGGRQPQHF

J: TRBJ1-5
size: many
D: TRBD1
V: TRBV9
DNA: TGTGCCAGCAGCGTAGATCCAGGGGGGATTCAGCCCCAGCATTTT
CDR3: CASSVDPGGIQPQHF

J: TRBJ1-1
size: -
D: -
V: TRBV7-9
DNA: TGTGCCAGCAGCTTAGGTGGCGGGAACACTGAAGCTTTCTTT
CDR3: CASSLGGGNTEAFF

J: TRBJ1-3
size: many
D: -
V: TRBV12-3/TRBV12-4
DNA: TGTGCCAGCAGAACAGGGCACTCTGGAAACACCATATATTTT
CDR3: CASRTGHSGNTIYF

J: TRBJ1-2
size: many
D: TRBD1
V: TRBV5-6
DNA: TGTGCCAGCAGCGGACAGGCCCTCAATGGCTACACCTTC
CDR3: CASSGQALNGYTF

J: TRBJ2-1
size: medium-sized
D: -
V: TRBV10-3
DNA: TGTGCCATCAGTGAGTCGATGGGGGAGGTCGGAGGTGAGCAGTTCTTC
CDR3: CAISESMGEVGGEQFF

J: TRBJ2-5
size: many
D: TRBD1
V: TRBV7-7
DNA: TGTGCCAGCAGCTTGGGACAGCAAGAGACCCAGTACTTC
CDR3: CASSLGQQETQYF

J: TRBJ2-1
size: many
D: TRBD2
V: TRBV5-5
DNA: TGTGCCAGCAGCCAAAGCGGGAGTATCTACAATGAGCAGTTCTTC
CDR3: CASSQSGSIYNEQFF

J: TRBJ1-5
size: many
D: TRBD1
V: TRBV6-5
DNA: TGTGCCAGCAGTGCCTCGGGGAGGGGGCTTAGAGGCAATCAGCCCCAGCATTTT
CDR3: CASSASGRGLRGNQPQHF

J: TRBJ2-2
size: many
D: -
V: TRBV20-1
DNA: TGCAGTGCTAGTCCCGGGACCGGGGAGCTGTTTTTT
CDR3: CSASPGTGELFF